The source of this T cell receptor (beta chain) is a study of CD8 T cells in ankylosing spondylitis. For TCR beta, libraries came from quantitative 5'-RACE with molecular barcodes. TCRdb fed the 5' RACE reads into MiXCR, producing one record per CDR3 protein. The sample includes approximately 440,000 distinct CDR3 sequences, about 15% of them seen just once. The CDR3 totals 14 residues. Per the germline V gene, CDR1 is DFQATT and CDR2 is SNEGSKA (reference sequence). The V gene lost 2 bases and the J gene lost 0 bases, with 8 bases spanning the gap. Regarding this clonotype: Its antigen is unknown.

Overall study findings and caveats: About 8 highly homologous variants made up a TCR beta motif, and this motif appeared characteristic of ankylosing spondylitis blood. Clones linked to disease were reported to show significant enrichment in matched ankylosing spondylitis synovial fluid. Prior literature has documented some motif variants in synovial fluid and blood from reactive arthritis. CD8+ disease-linked clones were present at relatively low frequencies in blood.

The material sequenced was blood, either unsorted or a sorted T cell fraction (not recorded which). V usage is TRBV20-1 and J usage is TRBJ2-1; no definite D call. This clonotype was sampled from a male donor with ankylosing spondylitis. CDR3 sequence reads: CSARTSSSYNEQFF. CDR3 nucleotide sequence: TGCAGTGCTAGAACCTCCAGCTCCTACAATGAGCAGTTCTTC.